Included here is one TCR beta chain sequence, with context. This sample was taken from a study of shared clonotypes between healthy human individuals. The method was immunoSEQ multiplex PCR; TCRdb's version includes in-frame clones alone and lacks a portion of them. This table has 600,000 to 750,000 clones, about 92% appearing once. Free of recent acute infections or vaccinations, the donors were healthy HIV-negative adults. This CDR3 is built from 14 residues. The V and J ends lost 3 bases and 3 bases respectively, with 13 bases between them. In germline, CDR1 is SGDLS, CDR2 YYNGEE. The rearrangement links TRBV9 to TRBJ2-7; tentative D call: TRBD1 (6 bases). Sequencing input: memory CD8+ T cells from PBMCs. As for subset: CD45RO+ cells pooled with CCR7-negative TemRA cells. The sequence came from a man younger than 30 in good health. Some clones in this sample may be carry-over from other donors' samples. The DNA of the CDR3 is TGTGCCAGCAGCGGCCTCCGGGACAACTACGAGCAGTACTTC. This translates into CASSGLRDNYEQYF. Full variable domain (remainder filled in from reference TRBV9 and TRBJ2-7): DSGVTQTPKHLITATGQRVTLRCSPRSGDLSVYWYQQSLDQGLQFLIQYYNGEERAKGNILERFSAQQFPDLHSELNLSSLELGDSALYFCASSGLRDNYEQYFGPGTRLTVT.